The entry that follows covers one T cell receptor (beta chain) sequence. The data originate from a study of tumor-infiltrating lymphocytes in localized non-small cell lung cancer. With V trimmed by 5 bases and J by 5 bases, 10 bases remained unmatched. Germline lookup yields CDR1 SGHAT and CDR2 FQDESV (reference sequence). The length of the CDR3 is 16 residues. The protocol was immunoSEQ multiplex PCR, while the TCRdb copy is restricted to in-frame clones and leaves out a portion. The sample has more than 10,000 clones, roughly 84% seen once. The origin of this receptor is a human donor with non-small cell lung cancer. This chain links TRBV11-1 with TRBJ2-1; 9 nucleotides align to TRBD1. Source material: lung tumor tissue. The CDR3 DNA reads TGTGCCAGCAGCCCTCCGGGACAGGGCTACCACAATGAGCAGTTCTTC. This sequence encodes CASSPPGQGYHNEQFF.